A single sample is the source of the 3 T cell receptor beta chains below, sequenced in a study of T cell changes during pregnancy in multiple sclerosis. The protocol was immunoSEQ multiplex PCR, while the TCRdb copy is restricted to in-frame clones and leaves out a portion. This sample carries around 79,000 clones, approximately 90% of them seen once, and the ten largest clones take approximately 0.43%. Sequences were derived from CD4+ T cells from peripheral blood mononuclear cells, sampled in the second trimester of pregnancy. Source of these receptors: a female donor with multiple sclerosis, enrolled in a pregnancy study.

The rearrangement links TRBV4-2 to TRBJ2-7; D is possibly TRBD2 (5 bases). CDR1 is LGHNA and CDR2 is YNFKEQ in the germline V gene. This CDR3 is built from 14 residues. V was trimmed by 2 bases and J by 6 bases, leaving 14 bases between them. The chain's CDR3 is CASSQKWSGSEQYF. CDR3 DNA sequence: TGTGCCAGCAGCCAAAAGTGGTCGGGGAGCGAGCAGTACTTC.

The chain is built from TRBV18 and TRBJ2-7, with 9 bases aligning to TRBD2. The length of the CDR3 is 14 residues. Germline trimming cut 3 bases from V and 5 bases from J; bases unmatched to any gene: 5. Germline CDR1 is KGHSH and CDR2 is LQKENI. The DNA of the CDR3 is TGTGCCAGCTCACCGGGACTAGCAGCCCACGAGCAGTACTTC. This gives the protein CASSPGLAAHEQYF.

The chain carries TRBV30 and TRBJ1-1, with TRBD1 matching over 7 bases. The junction had 8 bases not matched to a gene; V was cut back by 5 bases and J by 2 bases. There are 14 residues in the CDR3. Germline V gene lookup returns CDR1 GTSNPN and CDR2 SVGIG (reference sequence). Written as DNA, the CDR3 is TGTGCCTGGCTTAGGGACAGAACAAACACTGAAGCTTTCTTT. It yields the protein CAWLRDRTNTEAFF.